The 5 T cell receptor beta chains below were found in one sample sequenced in a study of CD8+CD57+ T cells in acquired aplastic anemia. According to the study, genomic DNA was the template for TCR beta VDJ and CDR3 profiling. TCRdb re-called the reads with MiXCR, one entry per CDR3 protein. The sample contains roughly 130,000 distinct CDR3 sequences, around 46% of which appear only once. Sequenced input: sorted CD4+, CD8+, or CD8+CD57+ T cells (not recorded which) from PBMCs. The receptors stem from a human donor in good health, serving as a control.

The V and J genes are TRBV7-8 and TRBJ1-4; no firm D call. The CDR3 runs 14 residues. Germline V gene data show CDR1 as SGHVS and CDR2 as FQNEAQ. Trimming took off 3 bases at V and 5 bases at J, with 10 bases between the two ends. The CDR3 protein is CASSFEAQNEKLFF. CDR3 bases: TGTGCCAGCAGCTTCGAGGCCCAAAATGAAAAACTGTTTTTT.

This clonotype was detected a few times. This rearrangement joins TRBV7-9 to TRBJ1-2; unclear D gene. This CDR3 has 13 residues. Germline CDR1 is SEHNR and CDR2 is FQNEAQ (reference sequence). V was cut by 2 bases and J by 3 bases, with 7 bases left in between. The CDR3, as DNA: TGTGCCAGCAGCTTAATGAGTCACTATGGCTACACCTTC. The encoded protein is CASSLMSHYGYTF. Filled out from reference TRBV7-9 and TRBJ1-2, the complete variable domain reads DTGVSQNPRHKITKRGQNVTFRCDPISEHNRLYWYRQTLGQGPEFLTYFQNEAQLEKSRLLSDRFSAERPKGSFSTLEIQRTEQGDSAMYLCASSLMSHYGYTFGSGTRLTVV.

This clonotype was found many times. The chain links TRBV6-1 to TRBJ1-5; 9 bases are shared with TRBD1. CDR1 is MNHNS, CDR2 SASEGT, per germline. The ends lost 7 bases at V and 7 bases at J; junction bases unmatched: 8. The CDR3 sequence is 14 residues long. The DNA for the CDR3 is TGTGCCAGCACTCCGCATACAGGGGGCCAGCCCCAGCATTTT. As protein: CASTPHTGGQPQHF.

This chain connects TRBV9 to TRBJ1-2; the D is unclear. The V and J ends lost 0 bases and 2 bases respectively, with 8 bases between them. This CDR3 comprises 14 residues. Germline lookup yields CDR1 SGDLS and CDR2 YYNGEE. The CDR3 loop reads CASSVDVGNYGYTF. CDR3 bases: TGTGCCAGCAGCGTAGATGTAGGGAACTATGGCTACACCTTC. The full variable domain, completed using reference TRBV9 and TRBJ1-2, is DSGVTQTPKHLITATGQRVTLRCSPRSGDLSVYWYQQSLDQGLQFLIQYYNGEERAKGNILERFSAQQFPDLHSELNLSSLELGDSALYFCASSVDVGNYGYTFGSGTRLTVV.

V and J are TRBV2 and TRBJ2-3; either TRBD1 or TRBD2 may supply D (5 bases each). V lost 6 bases, J lost 0 bases, and 13 bases lay in between. The CDR3 runs to 15 residues. Germline V gene lookup returns CDR1 SNHLY and CDR2 FYNNEI. CDR3 region: CASRGTLGSTDTQYF. The CDR3 bases are TGTGCCAGCAGGGGGACCCTCGGTAGCACAGATACGCAGTATTTT.